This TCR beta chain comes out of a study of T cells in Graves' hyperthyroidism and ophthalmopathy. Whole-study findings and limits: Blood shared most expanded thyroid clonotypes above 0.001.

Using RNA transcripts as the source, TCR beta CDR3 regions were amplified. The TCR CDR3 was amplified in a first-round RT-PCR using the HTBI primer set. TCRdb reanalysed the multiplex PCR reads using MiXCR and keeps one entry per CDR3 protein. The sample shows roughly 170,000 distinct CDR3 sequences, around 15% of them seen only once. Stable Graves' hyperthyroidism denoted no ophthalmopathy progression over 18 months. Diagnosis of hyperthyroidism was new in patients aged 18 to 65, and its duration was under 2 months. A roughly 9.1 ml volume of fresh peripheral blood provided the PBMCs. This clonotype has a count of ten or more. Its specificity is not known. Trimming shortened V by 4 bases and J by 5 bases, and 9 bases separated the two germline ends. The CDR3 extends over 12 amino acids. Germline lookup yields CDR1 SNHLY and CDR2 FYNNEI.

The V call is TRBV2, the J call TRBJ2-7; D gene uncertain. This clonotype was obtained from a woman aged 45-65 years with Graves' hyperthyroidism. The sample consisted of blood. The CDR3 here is CASSVKTNEQYF. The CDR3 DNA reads TGTGCCAGCAGTGTGAAGACCAACGAGCAGTACTTC. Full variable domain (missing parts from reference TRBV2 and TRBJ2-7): EPEVTQTPSHQVTQMGQEVILRCVPISNHLYFYWYRQILGQKVEFLVSFYNNEISEKSEIFDDQFSVERPDGSNFTLKIRSTKLEDSAMYFCASSVKTNEQYFGPGTRLTVT.